The 2 T cell receptor beta chains below all came from one sample that was sequenced in a study of cytomegalovirus exposure and HLA in healthy donors. 60 Vbeta and 13 Jbeta primers were used in PCR. Sequenced by immunoSEQ multiplex PCR; TCRdb stores in-frame clones only, minus some. The table lists 150,000 to 200,000 clones, approximately 80% of them singletons. The sequencing input was PBMCs. The receptor source for this set is a man aged 45 to 65 in good health and CMV-seropositive.

This chain uses TRBV10-3 with TRBJ2-1; 10 nucleotides line up with TRBD2. Trimming took 0 bases from V and 3 from J; bases not matched to a gene: 5. The length of the CDR3 is 17 residues. Germline V gene data show CDR1 as ENHRY and CDR2 as SYGVKD. The CDR3 DNA reads TGTGCCATCAGTGAGTCAGCTAGCGGGGGCCTCTACAATGAGCAGTTCTTC. Translation gives CAISESASGGLYNEQFF.

This clone has more than one count but fewer than ten. This chain joins TRBV28 and TRBJ2-7; D is unclear. The CDR3 is 12 residues long. In germline, CDR1 is MDHEN, CDR2 SYDVKM. Deletions cut 4 bases from V and 2 bases from J, with 6 bases between. Written as DNA, the CDR3 is TGTGCCAGCAGTTCCTCTACCTACGAGCAGTACTTC. It is translated as CASSSSTYEQYF.